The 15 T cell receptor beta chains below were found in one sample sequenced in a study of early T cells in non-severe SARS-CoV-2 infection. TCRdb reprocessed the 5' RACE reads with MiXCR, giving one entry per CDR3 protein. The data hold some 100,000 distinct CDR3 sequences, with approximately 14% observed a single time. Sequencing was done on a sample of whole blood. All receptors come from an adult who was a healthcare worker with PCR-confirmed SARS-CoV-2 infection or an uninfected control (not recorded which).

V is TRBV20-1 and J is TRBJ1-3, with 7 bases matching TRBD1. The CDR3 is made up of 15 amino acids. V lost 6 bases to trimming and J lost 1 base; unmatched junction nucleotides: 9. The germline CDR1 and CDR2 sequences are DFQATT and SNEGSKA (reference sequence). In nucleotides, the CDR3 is TGCAGTGCAGGGACAGCGGGACCTTCTGGAAACACCATATATTTT. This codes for CSAGTAGPSGNTIYF.

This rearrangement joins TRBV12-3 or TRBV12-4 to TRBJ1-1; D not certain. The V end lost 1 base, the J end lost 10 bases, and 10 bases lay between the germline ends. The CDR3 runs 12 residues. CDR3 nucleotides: TGTGCCAGCAGTTTAGGTGGCCGGGTAGCTTTCTTT. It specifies CASSLGGRVAFF.

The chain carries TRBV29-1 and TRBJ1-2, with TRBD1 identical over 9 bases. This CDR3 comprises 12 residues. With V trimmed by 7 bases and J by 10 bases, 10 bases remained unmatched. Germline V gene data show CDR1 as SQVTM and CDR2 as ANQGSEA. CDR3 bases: TGCAGCGCTGGCAGGACAGGGGCGGCCTACACCTTC. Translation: CSAGRTGAAYTF.

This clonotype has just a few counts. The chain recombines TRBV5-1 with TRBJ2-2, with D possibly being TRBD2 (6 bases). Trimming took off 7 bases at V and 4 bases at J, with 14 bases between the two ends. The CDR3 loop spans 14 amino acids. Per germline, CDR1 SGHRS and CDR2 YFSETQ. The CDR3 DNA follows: TGCGCCAGCTCACGGGGGTCGGGCACCGGGGAGCTGTTTTTT. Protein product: CASSRGSGTGELFF.

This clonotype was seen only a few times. This CDR3 is CATRAGSSYGYTF. The CDR3, as DNA: TGTGCCACCAGGGCAGGGTCGAGCTATGGCTACACCTTC. The chain links TRBV24-1 to TRBJ1-2, with a possible D match to TRBD1 (5 bases). V dropped 7 bases and J dropped 4 bases, with 12 bases sitting between them. The CDR3 sequence is 13 residues long. The germline V gene has CDR1 KGHDR and CDR2 SFDVKD.

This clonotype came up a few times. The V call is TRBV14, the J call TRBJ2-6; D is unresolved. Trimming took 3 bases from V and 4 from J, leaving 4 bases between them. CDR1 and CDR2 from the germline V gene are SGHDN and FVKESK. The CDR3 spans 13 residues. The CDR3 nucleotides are TGTGCCAGCAGCCAGGTCGGGGCCAACGTCCTGACTTTC. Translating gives CASSQVGANVLTF.

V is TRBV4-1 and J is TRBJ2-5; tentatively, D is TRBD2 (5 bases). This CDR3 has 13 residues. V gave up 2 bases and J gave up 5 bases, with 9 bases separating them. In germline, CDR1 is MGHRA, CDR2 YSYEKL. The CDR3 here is CASSQPPSETQYF. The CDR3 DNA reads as TGCGCCAGCAGCCAACCACCTAGCGAGACCCAGTACTTC.

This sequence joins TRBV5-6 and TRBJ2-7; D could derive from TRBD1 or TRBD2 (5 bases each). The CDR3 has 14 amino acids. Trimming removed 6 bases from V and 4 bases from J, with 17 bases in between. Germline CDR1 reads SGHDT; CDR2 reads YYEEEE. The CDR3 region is CASTGQGGMYEQYV. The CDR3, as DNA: TGTGCCAGCACGGGGCAGGGTGGTATGTACGAGCAGTACGTC.

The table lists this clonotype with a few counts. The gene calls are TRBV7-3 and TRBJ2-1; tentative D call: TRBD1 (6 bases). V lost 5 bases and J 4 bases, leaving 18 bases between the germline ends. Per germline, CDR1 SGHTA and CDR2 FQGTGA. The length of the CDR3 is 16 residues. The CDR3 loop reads CASSPQSTGRYNEQFF. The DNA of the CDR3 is TGTGCCAGCAGCCCACAATCGACAGGCAGATACAATGAGCAGTTCTTC.

The CDR3 loop reads CSVAPSGVYNEQFF. CDR3 nucleotides: TGCAGCGTTGCACCTAGCGGGGTCTACAATGAGCAGTTCTTC. The chain has TRBV29-1 and TRBJ2-1; 9 positions match TRBD2. Germline loops: CDR1 SQVTM, CDR2 ANQGSEA. After removal of 4 bases from V and 3 bases from J, the junction contained 4 bases not matched to a gene. This CDR3 is 14 amino acids long.

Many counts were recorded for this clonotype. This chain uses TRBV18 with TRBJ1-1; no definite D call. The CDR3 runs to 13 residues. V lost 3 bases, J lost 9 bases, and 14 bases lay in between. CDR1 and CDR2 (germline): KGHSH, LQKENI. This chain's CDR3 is CASSPVVEKQAFF. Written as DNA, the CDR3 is TGTGCCAGCTCACCCGTGGTCGAAAAACAAGCTTTCTTT.

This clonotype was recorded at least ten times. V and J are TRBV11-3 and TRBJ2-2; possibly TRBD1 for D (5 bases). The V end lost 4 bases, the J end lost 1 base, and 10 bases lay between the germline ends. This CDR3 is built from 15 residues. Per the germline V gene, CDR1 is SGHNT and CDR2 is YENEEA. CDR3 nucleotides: TGTGCCAGCAGCTCCACGCAGGGGAACACCGGGGAGCTGTTTTTT. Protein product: CASSSTQGNTGELFF.

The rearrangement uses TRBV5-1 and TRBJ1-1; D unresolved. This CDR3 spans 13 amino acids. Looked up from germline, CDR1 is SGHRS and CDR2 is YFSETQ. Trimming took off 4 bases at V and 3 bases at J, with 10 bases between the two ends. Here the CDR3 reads CASSSRGYTEAFF. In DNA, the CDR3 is TGCGCCAGCAGCAGTCGTGGGTACACTGAAGCTTTCTTT.

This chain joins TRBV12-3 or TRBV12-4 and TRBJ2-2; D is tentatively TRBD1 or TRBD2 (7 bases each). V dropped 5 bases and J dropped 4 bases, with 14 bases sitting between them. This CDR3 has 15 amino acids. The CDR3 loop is CASSPGGGGTGELFF. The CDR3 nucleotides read TGTGCCAGCAGTCCAGGGGGGGGAGGCACCGGGGAGCTGTTTTTT.

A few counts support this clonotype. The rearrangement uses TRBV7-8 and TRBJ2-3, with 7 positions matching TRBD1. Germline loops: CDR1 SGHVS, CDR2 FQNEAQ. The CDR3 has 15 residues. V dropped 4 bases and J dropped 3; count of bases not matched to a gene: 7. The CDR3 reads CASSSNRGGTDTQYF. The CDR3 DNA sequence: TGTGCCAGCAGCTCAAACAGGGGTGGGACAGATACGCAGTATTTT.